This is a list of T cell receptor beta chains from one sample in a study of technical replicates of blood from several donors. This table comes from immunoSEQ multiplex PCR, and its TCRdb copy is limited to in-frame clones, with some not included. This table has some 74,000 clones, about 91% appearing once. Source material: T cells isolated from PBMCs. The origin of the receptors is a human donor in good health. Both conserved end residues are part of each CDR3. D genes are given only for firm matches. Clone size is given for some rows only: seen once, a few or many times, or a class if the clone is expanded.

abundance: NA
d_gene: TRBD1
len: 14
v_gene: TRBV5-4
j_gene: TRBJ2-5
CDR3nt: TGTGCCAGCAGCTTCCTAGGGGGCGTGGAGACCCAGTACTTC
CDR3aa: CASSFLGGVETQYF

abundance: NA
d_gene: TRBD1
len: 15
v_gene: TRBV6-5
j_gene: TRBJ1-1
CDR3nt: TGTGCCAGCAGTTACTGGACAGGGATGAACACTGAAGCTTTCTTT
CDR3aa: CASSYWTGMNTEAFF

abundance: NA
d_gene: NA
len: 15
v_gene: TRBV19
j_gene: TRBJ2-7
CDR3nt: TGTGCCAGTAGTATAGGACTAGTGAGCTCCTACGAGCAGTACTTC
CDR3aa: CASSIGLVSSYEQYF

abundance: NA
d_gene: TRBD2
len: 14
v_gene: TRBV27
j_gene: TRBJ2-7
CDR3nt: TGTGCCAGCAGTCCTTTAGCGGGAAGGCTCGAGCAGTACTTC
CDR3aa: CASSPLAGRLEQYF

abundance: once
d_gene: NA
len: 15
v_gene: TRBV11-2
j_gene: TRBJ1-3
CDR3nt: TGTGCCAGCAGCATCGACAGTTTATTCGGAAACACCATATATTTT
CDR3aa: CASSIDSLFGNTIYF

abundance: NA
d_gene: NA
len: 17
v_gene: TRBV7-3
j_gene: TRBJ1-4
CDR3nt: TGTGCCAGCAGCTTAGGCCGGGGCGACAGGAACGGTGAAAAACTGTTTTTT
CDR3aa: CASSLGRGDRNGEKLFF

abundance: NA
d_gene: NA
len: 17
v_gene: TRBV4-3
j_gene: TRBJ2-7
CDR3nt: TGCGCCAGCAGCCAGTCTCGTTCCCCAGGGGGGTCCTACGAGCAGTACTTC
CDR3aa: CASSQSRSPGGSYEQYF

abundance: NA
d_gene: TRBD2
len: 16
v_gene: TRBV4-3
j_gene: TRBJ2-1
CDR3nt: TGCGCCAGCAGCCAAGATCCAGCGGGGGCTTACAATGAGCAGTTCTTC
CDR3aa: CASSQDPAGAYNEQFF

abundance: NA
d_gene: NA
len: 15
v_gene: TRBV11-2
j_gene: TRBJ2-7
CDR3nt: TGTGCCAGCAGCTTAATGGCGGGGACGTCCTACGAGCAGTACTTC
CDR3aa: CASSLMAGTSYEQYF

abundance: once
d_gene: TRBD2
len: 13
v_gene: TRBV2
j_gene: TRBJ2-1
CDR3nt: TGTGCCAGCACAAGCGGGATCTACAATGAGCAGTTCTTC
CDR3aa: CASTSGIYNEQFF

abundance: NA
d_gene: NA
len: 13
v_gene: TRBV11-2
j_gene: TRBJ2-7
CDR3nt: TGTGCCAGCAGCTTTCCAGGGGCAAGGGAGCAGTACTTC
CDR3aa: CASSFPGAREQYF

abundance: NA
d_gene: TRBD2
len: 16
v_gene: TRBV19
j_gene: TRBJ2-1
CDR3nt: TGTGCCAGTAGTACATCCTGGACTAGCGGAAACAATGAGCAGTTCTTC
CDR3aa: CASSTSWTSGNNEQFF

abundance: NA
d_gene: NA
len: 19
v_gene: TRBV28
j_gene: TRBJ2-3
CDR3nt: TGTGCCAGCAGTTTATGGCCAATACAAGGGGGATTTTTCACAGATACGCAGTATTTT
CDR3aa: CASSLWPIQGGFFTDTQYF

abundance: NA
d_gene: NA
len: 13
v_gene: TRBV27
j_gene: TRBJ1-1
CDR3nt: TGTGCCAGCAGGGGACACTTAACGGGTGAAGCTTTCTTT
CDR3aa: CASRGHLTGEAFF

abundance: NA
d_gene: TRBD2
len: 17
v_gene: TRBV11-2
j_gene: TRBJ2-2
CDR3nt: TGTGCCAGCAGCTTATCGGGAGGGAATTGGGACACCGGGGAGCTGTTTTTT
CDR3aa: CASSLSGGNWDTGELFF

abundance: NA
d_gene: TRBD2
len: 15
v_gene: TRBV25-1
j_gene: TRBJ2-5
CDR3nt: TGTGCCAGCAGTGAATTTGGGGACTACAAGGAGACCCAGTACTTC
CDR3aa: CASSEFGDYKETQYF

abundance: NA
d_gene: NA
len: 13
v_gene: TRBV10-3
j_gene: TRBJ2-5
CDR3nt: TGTGCCATCAGTGGACAGGCGGAAGGGACCCAGTACTTC
CDR3aa: CAISGQAEGTQYF

abundance: NA
d_gene: TRBD2
len: 16
v_gene: TRBV11-2
j_gene: TRBJ2-7
CDR3nt: TGTGCCAGCAGCTCGGGACTAGCGGGTATTACCTACGAGCAGTACTTC
CDR3aa: CASSSGLAGITYEQYF

abundance: NA
d_gene: TRBD1
len: 15
v_gene: TRBV6-6
j_gene: TRBJ2-2
CDR3nt: TGTGCCAGCAGCCGTACGACAGGGGGCGCCGGGGAGCTGTTTTTT
CDR3aa: CASSRTTGGAGELFF

abundance: once
d_gene: NA
len: 13
v_gene: TRBV30
j_gene: TRBJ2-3
CDR3nt: TGTGCCTGGATTTGGCCAGGATCAGATACGCAGTATTTT
CDR3aa: CAWIWPGSDTQYF

abundance: NA
d_gene: TRBD1
len: 12
v_gene: TRBV5-4
j_gene: TRBJ1-2
CDR3nt: TGTGCCAGCAGCCTAGACAGGGATGGCTACACCTTC
CDR3aa: CASSLDRDGYTF

abundance: NA
d_gene: TRBD1
len: 15
v_gene: TRBV6-6
j_gene: TRBJ2-1
CDR3nt: TGTGCCAGCAGCCTGAGGACAGGGAACTACAATGAGCAGTTCTTC
CDR3aa: CASSLRTGNYNEQFF

abundance: few
d_gene: NA
len: 11
v_gene: TRBV6-1
j_gene: TRBJ1-1
CDR3nt: TGTGCCAGTATACAGTCGGGGATTGCTTTCTTT
CDR3aa: CASIQSGIAFF

abundance: NA
d_gene: TRBD2
len: 15
v_gene: TRBV6-5
j_gene: TRBJ2-5
CDR3nt: TGTGCCAGCAGTCCCGGGGGGGGGCCTCGAGAGACCCAGTACTTC
CDR3aa: CASSPGGGPRETQYF

abundance: NA
d_gene: TRBD2
len: 15
v_gene: TRBV5-5
j_gene: TRBJ2-7
CDR3nt: TGTGCCAGCAGCTTTACAGCGGGAGGTAGAGGCGAGCAGTACTTC
CDR3aa: CASSFTAGGRGEQYF

abundance: NA
d_gene: NA
len: 14
v_gene: TRBV28
j_gene: TRBJ1-2
CDR3nt: TGTGCCAGCAGTCGTACGGGGGGTTACTATGGCTACACCTTC
CDR3aa: CASSRTGGYYGYTF

abundance: NA
d_gene: NA
len: 14
v_gene: TRBV5-6
j_gene: TRBJ2-1
CDR3nt: TGTGCCAGCAGCTTGGCTTTGAGCTCCGGTGAGCAGTTCTTC
CDR3aa: CASSLALSSGEQFF

abundance: NA
d_gene: NA
len: 13
v_gene: TRBV18
j_gene: TRBJ2-2
CDR3nt: TGTGCCAGCTCAGAGGGGGACATCGGGGAGCTGTTTTTT
CDR3aa: CASSEGDIGELFF

abundance: once
d_gene: NA
len: 13
v_gene: TRBV7-9
j_gene: TRBJ1-2
CDR3nt: TGTGCCAGCAGCTTAGGAGTTTTCTATGGCTACACCTTC
CDR3aa: CASSLGVFYGYTF

abundance: NA
d_gene: TRBD1
len: 18
v_gene: TRBV11-2
j_gene: TRBJ2-6
CDR3nt: TGTGCCAGCAGCTTAGAAGGGGGCGGTTACTCTGGGGCCAACGTCCTGACTTTC
CDR3aa: CASSLEGGGYSGANVLTF

abundance: NA
d_gene: NA
len: 14
v_gene: TRBV19
j_gene: TRBJ1-1
CDR3nt: TGTGCCAGTAGTCCCCGGACAGCGAACACTGAAGCTTTCTTT
CDR3aa: CASSPRTANTEAFF

abundance: once
d_gene: NA
len: 15
v_gene: TRBV5-8
j_gene: TRBJ2-2
CDR3nt: TGTGCCAGCAGCCCAGAATACGCGAACACCGGGGAGCTGTTTTTT
CDR3aa: CASSPEYANTGELFF

abundance: NA
d_gene: NA
len: 15
v_gene: TRBV6-5
j_gene: TRBJ1-2
CDR3nt: TGTGCCAGCAGTTATTTATCACAGTACAACGATGGCTACACCTTC
CDR3aa: CASSYLSQYNDGYTF

abundance: NA
d_gene: NA
len: 14
v_gene: TRBV5-1
j_gene: TRBJ2-3
CDR3nt: TGCGCCAGCACCCCCAGCGGGTCAACAGATACGCAGTATTTT
CDR3aa: CASTPSGSTDTQYF

abundance: NA
d_gene: TRBD1
len: 17
v_gene: TRBV30
j_gene: TRBJ1-1
CDR3nt: TGTGCCTGGAGTGATGACAGGGGGTTAACCATGAACACTGAAGCTTTCTTT
CDR3aa: CAWSDDRGLTMNTEAFF

abundance: NA
d_gene: NA
len: 15
v_gene: TRBV10-2
j_gene: TRBJ2-7
CDR3nt: TGCGCCAGCGAAGGGGGCCTTAGCGGCACCTACGAGCAGTACTTC
CDR3aa: CASEGGLSGTYEQYF